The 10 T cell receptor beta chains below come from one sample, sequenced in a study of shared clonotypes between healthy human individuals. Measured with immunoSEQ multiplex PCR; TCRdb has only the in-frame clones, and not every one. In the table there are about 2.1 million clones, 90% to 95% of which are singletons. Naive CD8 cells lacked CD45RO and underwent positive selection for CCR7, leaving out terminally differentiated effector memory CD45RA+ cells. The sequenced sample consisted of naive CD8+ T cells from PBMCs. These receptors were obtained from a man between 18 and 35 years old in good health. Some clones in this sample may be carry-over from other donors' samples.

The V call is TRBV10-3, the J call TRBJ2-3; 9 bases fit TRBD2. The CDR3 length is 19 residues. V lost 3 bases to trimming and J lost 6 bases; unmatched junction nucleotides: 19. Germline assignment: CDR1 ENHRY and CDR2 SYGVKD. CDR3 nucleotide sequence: TGTGCCATCAGTGAAGGACTAGAGCGGGAGGCCCCCGAGTGGGATACGCAGTATTTT. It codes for CAISEGLEREAPEWDTQYF.

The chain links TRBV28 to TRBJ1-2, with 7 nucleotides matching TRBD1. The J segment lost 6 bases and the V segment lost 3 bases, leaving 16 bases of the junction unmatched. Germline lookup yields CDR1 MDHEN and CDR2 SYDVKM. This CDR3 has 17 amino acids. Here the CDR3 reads CASSFGPDRWHFHGYTF. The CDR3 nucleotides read TGTGCCAGCAGTTTTGGGCCGGACAGGTGGCATTTCCATGGCTACACCTTC.

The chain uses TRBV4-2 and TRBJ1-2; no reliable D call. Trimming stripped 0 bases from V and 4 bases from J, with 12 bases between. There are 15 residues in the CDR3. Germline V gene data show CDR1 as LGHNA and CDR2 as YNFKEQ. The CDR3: CASSQDGLGSYGYTF. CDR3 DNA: TGTGCCAGCAGCCAAGACGGGTTGGGGTCCTATGGCTACACCTTC.

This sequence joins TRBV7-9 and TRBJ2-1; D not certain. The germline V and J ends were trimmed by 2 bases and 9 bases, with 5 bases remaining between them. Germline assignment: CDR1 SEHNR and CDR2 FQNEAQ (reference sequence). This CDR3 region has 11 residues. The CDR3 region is CASSLSSEQFF. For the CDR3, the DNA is TGTGCCAGCAGCTTATCAAGTGAGCAGTTCTTC.

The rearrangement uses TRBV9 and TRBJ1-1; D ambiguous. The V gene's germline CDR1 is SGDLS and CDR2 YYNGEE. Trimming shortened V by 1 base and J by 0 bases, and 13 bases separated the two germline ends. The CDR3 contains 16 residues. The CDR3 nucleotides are TGTGCCAGCAGCGTAACGGAGATTTTCATGAACACTGAAGCTTTCTTT. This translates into CASSVTEIFMNTEAFF.

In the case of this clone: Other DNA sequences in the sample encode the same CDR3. The CDR3 is CASSLDRGSYEQYF. CDR3 bases: TGCGCCAGCAGCTTGGACAGGGGCTCTTACGAGCAGTACTTC. The chain uses TRBV5-1 and TRBJ2-7, with TRBD1 identical over 7 bases. Germline assignment: CDR1 SGHRS and CDR2 YFSETQ. V dropped 0 bases and J dropped 4; count of bases not matched to a gene: 4. The CDR3 runs to 14 residues.

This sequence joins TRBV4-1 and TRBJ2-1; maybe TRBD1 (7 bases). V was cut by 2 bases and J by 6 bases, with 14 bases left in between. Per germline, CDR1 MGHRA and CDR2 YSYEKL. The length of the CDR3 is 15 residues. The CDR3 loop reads CASSQSRQGGNEQFF. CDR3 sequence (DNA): TGCGCCAGCAGCCAATCCCGACAGGGAGGCAATGAGCAGTTCTTC.

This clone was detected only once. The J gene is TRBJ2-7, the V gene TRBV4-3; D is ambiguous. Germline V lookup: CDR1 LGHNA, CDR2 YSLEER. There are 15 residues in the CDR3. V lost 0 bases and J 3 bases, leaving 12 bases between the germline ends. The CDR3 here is CASSQDIGKIYEQYF. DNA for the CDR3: TGCGCCAGCAGCCAAGATATTGGCAAAATCTACGAGCAGTACTTC.

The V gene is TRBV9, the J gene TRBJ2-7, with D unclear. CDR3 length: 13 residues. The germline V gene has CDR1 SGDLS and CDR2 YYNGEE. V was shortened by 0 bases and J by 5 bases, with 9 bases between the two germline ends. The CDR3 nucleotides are TGTGCCAGCAGCGTAGCTTGGGCGGACGAGCAGTACTTC. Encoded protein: CASSVAWADEQYF.

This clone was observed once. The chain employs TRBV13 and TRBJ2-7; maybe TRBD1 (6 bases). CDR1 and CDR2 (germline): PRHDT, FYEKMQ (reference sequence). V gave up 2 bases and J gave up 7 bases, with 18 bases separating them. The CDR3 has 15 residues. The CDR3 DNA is TGTGCCAGCAGCTTAAACAGGGTATCCTCCCGGGAGCAGTACTTC. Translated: CASSLNRVSSREQYF.